This T cell receptor (beta chain) was identified in a study of OX40 agonist ivuxolimab in advanced cancers. Study context: Ivuxolimab, an agonistic anti-OX40 (CD134) antibody, was given to patients. Partial response was recorded in three patients: one hepatocellular carcinoma and two cutaneous melanoma cases.

Assay: immunoSEQ multiplex PCR; the TCRdb copy retains only in-frame clones and omits some. Among approximately 94,000 clones listed, around 84% were seen once. Autoimmune disease history or systemic immunosuppression meant exclusion. Blood draws occurred at baseline, cycle 4 day 1, and cycle 7 day 1. The sample was CD4+ or CD8+ T cells sorted from blood, taken in a trial of the OX40 agonist ivuxolimab. The receptor was isolated from an adult with an advanced solid tumor such as melanoma, head and neck, liver or kidney cancer.

The CDR3 loop reads CASSSGQYSNQPQHF. CDR3 in DNA: TGTGCCAGCAGCTCTGGACAGTATAGCAATCAGCCCCAGCATTTT. The J gene is TRBJ1-5, the V gene TRBV28; D possibly corresponds to TRBD1 (6 bases). The germline V and J ends were trimmed by 6 bases and 0 bases, with 12 bases remaining between them. Looked up from germline, CDR1 is MDHEN and CDR2 is SYDVKM. The CDR3 runs 15 residues.